The T cell receptor (beta chain) described here comes from a study of T cell repertoires in cytomegalovirus infection. TCRdb called the reads again in MiXCR, with one record for every CDR3 protein. This table holds around 140,000 distinct CDR3 sequences, about 6.5% found once. This clonotype was picked up many times. Its antigen is currently unknown. Study-wide points: Across the ex vivo response, the dominant clonotypes were HLA-C-restricted CMV-specific TCR beta clonotypes.

This CDR3 is 15 amino acids long. Germline V CDR1 and CDR2: SGHTA, FQGNSA. V was cut by 1 base and J by 1 base, with 8 bases left in between. This clonotype originated in a human donor in good health (CMV status not recorded). Some clones in this sample may be carry-over from other donors' samples. Source material: PBMCs. The chain carries TRBV7-2 and TRBJ1-5; no definite D call. CDR3: CASSLVQQSNQPQHF. The CDR3 DNA reads TGTGCCAGCAGCTTAGTTCAACAAAGCAATCAGCCCCAGCATTTT. The whole variable domain, remainder taken from reference TRBV7-2 and TRBJ1-5, is GAGVSQSPSNKVTEKGKDVELRCDPISGHTALYWYRQSLGQGLEFLIYFQGNSAPDKSGLPSDRFSAERTGGSVSTLTIQRTQQEDSAVYLCASSLVQQSNQPQHFGDGTRLSIL.